A single sample gave rise to the 8 T cell receptor beta chains below, sequenced in a study of T cells in localized non-small cell lung cancer. Profiling relied on immunoSEQ multiplex PCR, and the TCRdb table lists in-frame clones only, not all of them. The sample yields roughly 66,000 clones, about 90% seen once. Material: peripheral blood, obtained before any cancer treatment. The origin of the receptors is a woman aged 40-69 years with stage I lung adenocarcinoma.

V and J are TRBV15 and TRBJ1-2, with D uncertain. This CDR3 spans 15 amino acids. V gave up 0 bases and J gave up 0 bases, with 8 bases separating them. Germline values: CDR1 LNHNV, CDR2 YYDKDF (reference sequence). The CDR3 protein is CATSRDGQSNYGYTF. CDR3 nucleotide sequence: TGTGCCACCAGCAGAGATGGTCAGTCTAACTATGGCTACACCTTC.

The gene calls are TRBV2 and TRBJ2-2; D is ambiguous. The CDR3 runs 15 residues. The V end was cut by 4 bases, the J end by 0 bases, with 9 bases between. CDR1 is SNHLY and CDR2 is FYNNEI in the germline V gene. CDR3 protein: CASSVKLSNTGELFF. DNA of the CDR3: TGTGCCAGCAGTGTAAAGTTATCGAACACCGGGGAGCTGTTTTTT.

This clone was seen just once. CDR3 DNA sequence: TGTGCCAGCAGCGCAGGGGCCGAAAAACTGTTTTTT. It specifies CASSAGAEKLFF. This chain links TRBV11-2 with TRBJ1-4; D is perhaps TRBD1 (6 bases). This CDR3 has 12 amino acids. V was clipped by 5 bases and J by 8 bases, with 9 bases between them. The V gene's germline CDR1 is SGHAT and CDR2 FQNNGV.

The chain recombines TRBV5-1 with TRBJ2-7, with a weak D call TRBD2 (6 bases). V was cut by 3 bases and J by 0 bases, with 19 bases left in between. The CDR3 is 17 residues long. Looked up from germline, CDR1 is SGHRS and CDR2 is YFSETQ. This CDR3 is CASSSQRDSISSYEQYF. The CDR3 nucleotides read TGCGCCAGCAGCTCCCAAAGGGACTCCATCAGCTCCTACGAGCAGTACTTC.

V and J are TRBV7-8 and TRBJ2-3; perhaps TRBD2 as D (6 bases). This CDR3 region has 14 residues. V was pared by 1 base and J by 2 bases, with 7 bases between. Germline V gives CDR1 SGHVS, CDR2 FQNEAQ. CDR3 nucleotides: TGTGCCAGCAGCTTAGGGGGACTCACAGATACGCAGTATTTT. This encodes CASSLGGLTDTQYF.

The rearrangement joins TRBV7-8 to TRBJ2-7; possibly TRBD2 for D (5 bases). V lost 5 bases and J lost 6, with 20 bases in between. This CDR3 is 15 amino acids long. CDR1 and CDR2 from the germline V gene are SGHVS and FQNEAQ. CDR3 in DNA: TGTGCCAGCAGCCGAAGGGAGATGACCCGGGCCGAGCAGTACTTC. This sequence encodes CASSRREMTRAEQYF.

The V gene is TRBV7-2, the J gene TRBJ2-3; TRBD1 might be the D (6 bases). V was shortened by 5 bases and J by 4 bases, with 19 bases between the two germline ends. The CDR3 is made up of 16 amino acids. Germline CDR1 and CDR2: SGHTA and FQGNSA. CDR3 protein: CASSPFGTHLADTQYF. CDR3 nucleotides: TGTGCCAGCAGCCCCTTCGGGACACACCTAGCAGATACGCAGTATTTT. The whole variable domain, filled in from reference TRBV7-2 and TRBJ2-3, reads GAGVSQSPSNKVTEKGKDVELRCDPISGHTALYWYRQSLGQGLEFLIYFQGNSAPDKSGLPSDRFSAERTGGSVSTLTIQRTQQEDSAVYLCASSPFGTHLADTQYFGPGTRLTVL.

The V and J genes are TRBV11-2 and TRBJ1-1, with D possibly being TRBD1 (5 bases). Germline CDR1 SGHAT, CDR2 FQNNGV. The V end lost 6 bases, the J end lost 5 bases, and 13 bases lay between the germline ends. The length of the CDR3 is 13 residues. The CDR3 sequence: CASSSPRGTEAFF. DNA of the CDR3: TGTGCCAGCAGTTCCCCCCGGGGGACTGAAGCTTTCTTT.